A selection of T cell receptor beta chains follows, all from one sample in a study of patients and donors after allogeneic stem cell transplantation. TCRdb called the RT-PCR reads again in MiXCR, with one record for every CDR3 protein. This table has about 110,000 distinct CDR3 sequences, around 35% appearing once. The sample consisted of blood, either unsorted or a sorted T cell fraction (not recorded which). The source of these receptors is a human donor who was either an allogeneic HSCT recipient or a stem cell or donor lymphocyte infusion donor (not recorded which). It is not recorded whose cells these are; they may come from a transplant donor. Both conserved end residues are part of each CDR3. A D gene is named only where the DNA matches it firmly. The listing skips clone size in some rows; elsewhere it reads once, few, many or a size class.

clone size	D gene	V gene	J gene	CDR3 DNA	CDR3 protein
NA	NA	TRBV20-1	TRBJ1-5	TGCAGTGCTAGGGTCCCGTCGGGTCAGCCCCAGCATTTT	CSARVPSGQPQHF
many	TRBD1	TRBV12-3/TRBV12-4	TRBJ1-2	TGTGCCAGCAGTTCTCCGGGACAGGGGAATTATGGCTACACCTTC	CASSSPGQGNYGYTF
NA	TRBD2	TRBV7-2	TRBJ2-3	TGTGCCAGCAGCTCAGGGACTAGCAGATACATCACAGATACGCAGTATTTT	CASSSGTSRYITDTQYF
few	NA	TRBV28	TRBJ1-2	TGTGCCAGCAGTTTACTCTCTAACTATGGCTACACCTTC	CASSLLSNYGYTF
few	NA	TRBV6-2/TRBV6-3	TRBJ1-5	TGTGCCAGCAGTTACACGGGGAGGGGCAATCAGCCCCAGCATTTT	CASSYTGRGNQPQHF
NA	NA	TRBV7-3	TRBJ2-3	TGTGCCAGCAGCTCCGGACAGTATAGCACAGATACGCAGTATTTT	CASSSGQYSTDTQYF
few	NA	TRBV7-6	TRBJ2-1	TGTGCCAGCAGCTCGAACCTGATTCGCCATGAGCAGTTCTTC	CASSSNLIRHEQFF
few	NA	TRBV5-1	TRBJ1-3	TGCGCCAGCAGCTCCTTCGGGGGAGAAAACACCATATATTTT	CASSSFGGENTIYF
NA	TRBD2	TRBV29-1	TRBJ2-4	TGCAGCGTTGAACTAGCGGGAGGGGGCAAAAACAATCAGTACTTC	CSVELAGGGKNNQYF
NA	NA	TRBV28	TRBJ1-5	TGTGCCAGCAGCCTTACACACCAGCCCCAGCATTTT	CASSLTHQPQHF
NA	NA	TRBV4-2	TRBJ2-1	TGTGCCAGCAGCCAAGTTTCTGAGCAGTTCTTC	CASSQVSEQFF
few	NA	TRBV28	TRBJ1-1	TGTGCCAGCAGTTTATGGGGACCGCTCCTCCGATACACTGAAGCTTTCTTT	CASSLWGPLLRYTEAFF
NA	NA	TRBV10-2	TRBJ2-5	TGCGCCAGCAGGGGCATCATCCAAGAGACCCAGTACTTC	CASRGIIQETQYF
few	NA	TRBV12-3/TRBV12-4	TRBJ1-5	TGTGCCAGCGGAATCGGACGTCAGCCCCAGCATTTT	CASGIGRQPQHF
NA	NA	TRBV20-1	TRBJ2-7	TGCAGTGCTAGTCCGCAGGGGTTCTACGAGCAGTACTTC	CSASPQGFYEQYF
NA	NA	TRBV24-1	TRBJ1-1	TGTGCCGGACCCGCCCCCACGTTGAACACTGAAGCTTTCTTT	CAGPAPTLNTEAFF
few	NA	TRBV15	TRBJ2-5	TGTGCCACCAGCAGAGCCACAAAAGAGACCCAGTACTTC	CATSRATKETQYF
NA	NA	TRBV20-1	TRBJ1-4	TGCAGTGCTATTCATTCAGGGCCCACTAATGAAAAACTGTTTTTT	CSAIHSGPTNEKLFF
few	NA	TRBV28	TRBJ2-1	TGTGCCAGCACCTCGGGTAGAACGTTTCGTGGCGATGAGCAGTTCTTC	CASTSGRTFRGDEQFF
NA	NA	TRBV7-2	TRBJ2-1	TGTGCCAGCAGCGGGGATATTTACAATGAGCAGTTCTTC	CASSGDIYNEQFF
NA	NA	TRBV12-3/TRBV12-4	TRBJ2-1	TGTGCCAGCACCCCGGGCGGCCCGAGCGGTTTCAATGAGCAGTTCTTC	CASTPGGPSGFNEQFF
NA	TRBD2	TRBV6-1	TRBJ2-5	TGTGCCAGCAGTGTCCCCAGCGGGAGGACGGAGACCCAGTACTTC	CASSVPSGRTETQYF
NA	NA	TRBV5-1	TRBJ2-3	TGCGCCAGCAGCCTAGGGGACTCTACAGATACGCAGTATTTT	CASSLGDSTDTQYF
many	TRBD2	TRBV10-3	TRBJ2-1	TGTGCCATCAGTGAGTGGGCTAGCGGGAGTAAGGATAATGAGCAGTTCTTC	CAISEWASGSKDNEQFF
NA	NA	TRBV6-2/TRBV6-3	TRBJ1-1	TGTGCCAGCAGTCACGCGACCCACCTGAAGGAGGCTTTCTTT	CASSHATHLKEAFF
few	NA	TRBV5-1	TRBJ1-2	TGCGCCAGCAGCTTGGGGACCGCTAGAGAAGTCTATGGCTACACCTTC	CASSLGTAREVYGYTF
few	TRBD1	TRBV27	TRBJ1-5	TGTGCCAGCAGGAGACAGGGAGTTTTACGGCAGCCCCAGCATTTT	CASRRQGVLRQPQHF
NA	NA	TRBV12-5	TRBJ2-1	TGTGCTAGTGGTTTGGGCGGGGCCTCCTACAATGAGCAGTTCTTC	CASGLGGASYNEQFF
once	TRBD2	TRBV20-1	TRBJ2-7	TGCAGTGCAAGCAGCGGGAGGGGCGAGCAGTACTTC	CSASSGRGEQYF
NA	NA	TRBV12-3/TRBV12-4	TRBJ2-3	TGTGCCAGCAGTCCCCCCAGAGATACGCAGTATTTT	CASSPPRDTQYF
few	NA	TRBV12-3/TRBV12-4	TRBJ2-3	TGTGCCAGCAGTTTGGGGGATCAGGATACGCAGTATTTT	CASSLGDQDTQYF
few	TRBD1	TRBV27	TRBJ2-7	TGTGCCAGCAGTCCTGGGACAGGGGGCTACGAGCAGTACTTC	CASSPGTGGYEQYF
NA	NA	TRBV20-1	TRBJ1-5	TGCAGTGCTAGACGCCCCCTTTTGGAAGGGCTGAATCAGCCCCAGCATTTT	CSARRPLLEGLNQPQHF
few	NA	TRBV4-2	TRBJ1-3	TGTGCCAGCAGCCAAGTTGAAGGCCTAGGAAACACCATATATTTT	CASSQVEGLGNTIYF
few	TRBD2	TRBV10-3	TRBJ2-6	TGTGCCATCACTCCTCCCCTAGCGGGAACCGGGGCCAACGTCCTGACTTTC	CAITPPLAGTGANVLTF
few	NA	TRBV29-1	TRBJ1-1	TGCAGCGTTACGAGCAGGAGCCACACTGAAGCTTTCTTT	CSVTSRSHTEAFF
many	NA	TRBV20-1	TRBJ1-2	TGCAGTGCTAAGATCCGGGACCGCGGAGACACCTTC	CSAKIRDRGDTF
few	NA	TRBV20-1	TRBJ2-1	TGCAGTGCCACCGGGACTTACAACGACAATGAGCAGTTCTTC	CSATGTYNDNEQFF
NA	NA	TRBV7-2	TRBJ1-1	TGTGCCAGCAGCGCCGGACAGATGAACACTGAAGCTTTCTTT	CASSAGQMNTEAFF
NA	NA	TRBV7-2	TRBJ2-1	TGTGCCAGCAGCTGGGGACGGGAGAACAATGAGCAGTTCTTC	CASSWGRENNEQFF
NA	NA	TRBV18	TRBJ2-1	TGTGCCAGCTCACCACTCCGGGGGTCAAGAGGCAATGAGCAGTTCTTC	CASSPLRGSRGNEQFF
NA	NA	TRBV20-1	TRBJ2-7	TGCAGTGCTAGAGATCTCAAGCGGACTTACGAGCAGTACTTC	CSARDLKRTYEQYF
few	NA	TRBV4-2	TRBJ1-2	TGTGCCAGCAGCCGGGGCGGGGAAGACTATGGCTACACCTTC	CASSRGGEDYGYTF
once	NA	TRBV11-2	TRBJ1-1	TGTGCCAGCAGTCCACAGGGACTCACTGAAGCTTTCTTT	CASSPQGLTEAFF
once	NA	TRBV28	TRBJ2-7	TGTGCCAGCAGTACCTACGAGCAGTACTTC	CASSTYEQYF
NA	TRBD1	TRBV12-3/TRBV12-4	TRBJ1-2	TGTGCCAGCAGTAAGGGGGCCACAGCTAACTATGGCTACACCTTC	CASSKGATANYGYTF
NA	TRBD2	TRBV4-2	TRBJ2-1	TGTGCCAGCAGCCAAGTTTCCCTAGCGGGAGGACAAGGGAATGAGCAGTTCTTC	CASSQVSLAGGQGNEQFF
NA	TRBD1	TRBV7-2	TRBJ1-2	TGTGCCAGCAGCTTCCCGGGACAGTCCTATGGCTACACCTTC	CASSFPGQSYGYTF
few	TRBD1	TRBV27	TRBJ1-3	TGTGCCAGCAGTGCGGGACAGGGATTTGGAAACACCATATATTTT	CASSAGQGFGNTIYF
few	NA	TRBV25-1	TRBJ2-2	TGTGCCAGCAGTGAATACAGGGGGGCCGGGGAGCTGTTTTTT	CASSEYRGAGELFF
NA	NA	TRBV11-2	TRBJ1-5	TGTGCCAGCAGCTTAGGGGGACCTCAGCCCCAGCATTTT	CASSLGGPQPQHF
few	NA	TRBV4-3	TRBJ1-4	TGCGCCAGCAGCCAAGAGGGGCAGCCAGGATCCAAACTGTTTTTT	CASSQEGQPGSKLFF
NA	NA	TRBV4-3	TRBJ1-1	TGCGCCAGCAGCCAAGCGGCAGATAGGACTGAAGCTTTCTTT	CASSQAADRTEAFF
few	NA	TRBV25-1	TRBJ2-1	TGTGCCAGCACCAAGGGAGGGGGTTTTGAGCAGTTCTTC	CASTKGGGFEQFF
NA	NA	TRBV20-1	TRBJ2-1	TGCAGTGCTAGGGGGACTGCCTACAATGAGCAGTTCTTC	CSARGTAYNEQFF